These 14 T cell receptor beta chains share one sample of origin, sequenced in a study of response to subunit inactivated influenza vaccine (dated by TCRdb to the late 2010s). Libraries were made using RT-PCR. Data came from an Illumina HiSeq 2500. The raw public reads went through TCRdb reprocessing: fastp at Q25, MiXCR clone calling, in-frame beta chains kept. Each CDR3 protein appears once, grouped with its most common genes and DNA. This sample holds hundreds of thousands of distinct CDR3 sequences; 20% to 25% were observed only once. The ten largest make up about a tenth of the sample. The sample was PBMCs from blood, taken 21 months after vaccination. The receptors come from a man in his fifties or sixties who received an inactivated influenza vaccine. Donor details come from another sample of the same person, matched by shared clones.

This clonotype was recorded a few times. CDR3 in DNA: TGCAGTGCTAGAGTGGTGGTACAGGGTGCTGGATTGGGCTACACCTTC. Translating gives CSARVVVQGAGLGYTF. The chain has TRBV20-1 and TRBJ1-2, with a possible D match to TRBD1 (6 bases). CDR1 and CDR2 from the germline V gene are DFQATT and SNEGSKA (reference sequence). The V end was cut by 1 base, the J end by 8 bases, with 23 bases between. The CDR3 is 16 amino acids.

This clonotype was counted at least ten times. V usage is TRBV10-2 and J usage is TRBJ1-5; 7 bases map to TRBD1. Per germline, CDR1 WSHSY and CDR2 SAAADI. Germline trimming cut 10 bases from V and 5 bases from J; bases unmatched to any gene: 5. The CDR3 covers 12 residues. The CDR3 DNA reads as TGCGCCACAGGGGGGGGTTATCAGCCCCAGCATTTT. It is translated as CATGGGYQPQHF.

The V call is TRBV4-2, the J call TRBJ2-7; 9 positions agree with TRBD1. Per germline, CDR1 LGHNA and CDR2 YNFKEQ. V lost 3 bases and J lost 3; bases outside the gene matches: 6. The CDR3 extends over 15 amino acids. CDR3 protein: CASSQTGGLFYEQYF. The CDR3 nucleotides are TGTGCCAGCAGCCAGACAGGGGGTCTCTTCTACGAGCAGTACTTC.

This clonotype was seen repeatedly, ten times or more. V usage is TRBV19 and J usage is TRBJ1-1, with TRBD1 identical over 9 bases. Germline V lookup: CDR1 LNHDA, CDR2 SQIVND (reference sequence). V gave up 4 bases and J gave up 4 bases; unmatched junction bases: 1. This CDR3 comprises 13 residues. The CDR3 protein is CASSTTGGTEAFF. In DNA form, the CDR3 reads TGTGCCAGTAGTACGACAGGGGGCACTGAAGCTTTCTTT.

The gene calls are TRBV7-2 and TRBJ2-7; D uncertain. The CDR3 length is 11 residues. Trimming took off 5 bases at V and 5 bases at J, with 7 bases between the two ends. Germline loops: CDR1 SGHTA, CDR2 FQGNSA. The CDR3 loop is CASSLYDEQYF. In DNA, the CDR3 is TGTGCCAGCAGCCTATATGACGAGCAGTACTTC.

This clonotype came up many times. This chain uses TRBV20-1 with TRBJ1-5; 8 positions match TRBD1. Germline assignment: CDR1 DFQATT and CDR2 SNEGSKA (reference sequence). The CDR3 totals 14 residues. V shed 6 bases, J shed 3 bases, and the junction held 7 bases outside the gene matches. The CDR3 DNA sequence: TGCAGTGCCTCGAAGGACAGGGCCAATCAGCCCCAGCATTTT. Amino acid sequence: CSASKDRANQPQHF.

V and J are TRBV6-2 or TRBV6-3 and TRBJ1-1; the D is unclear. The ends were cut back, 0 bases at V and 4 bases at J, with 9 bases in the middle. The CDR3 consists of 14 residues. Germline assignment: CDR1 MNHEY and CDR2 SVGEGT. The CDR3 is CASSYSIGSTEAFF. CDR3 bases: TGTGCCAGCAGTTACTCGATTGGTAGCACTGAAGCTTTCTTT.

The chain couples TRBV10-3 to TRBJ2-2; D is perhaps TRBD2 (6 bases). The CDR3 totals 13 residues. The V gene's germline CDR1 is ENHRY and CDR2 SYGVKD. The V end was cut by 11 bases, the J end by 7 bases, with 17 bases between. The CDR3 bases are TGTGCCGCCGGTCTTGGGACTGTCGGGGAGCTGTTTTTT. It encodes CAAGLGTVGELFF.

The CDR3 coding sequence is TGCAGTGCTCAAGGGGACCTTGTAGGCAGCTACGAGCAGTACTTC. It encodes CSAQGDLVGSYEQYF. The rearrangement joins TRBV20-1 to TRBJ2-7; D possibly uses TRBD1 or TRBD2 (5 bases each). Deletions cut 5 bases from V and 3 bases from J, with 20 bases between. The CDR3 is 15 residues long. Germline loops: CDR1 DFQATT, CDR2 SNEGSKA (reference sequence).

This clonotype was recorded a few times. The genes are TRBV7-8 and TRBJ1-1; tentative D call: TRBD1 (5 bases). Germline CDR1 is SGHVS and CDR2 is FQNEAQ. CDR3 length equals 16 residues. The V and J ends lost 5 bases and 2 bases respectively, with 18 bases between them. The DNA for the CDR3 is TGTGCCAGCAGCCGATCGGGGCAAATGATTAACACTGAAGCTTTCTTT. Translation gives CASSRSGQMINTEAFF.

This clonotype was counted once. The CDR3 reads CASSQDWSGGAEQFF. In DNA, the CDR3 is TGCGCCAGCAGCCAAGATTGGAGCGGGGGGGCTGAGCAGTTCTTC. V is TRBV4-3 and J is TRBJ2-1; TRBD2 agrees at 10 bases. The J segment lost 9 bases and the V segment lost 0 bases, leaving 5 bases of the junction unmatched. The CDR3 consists of 15 residues. The germline V gene encodes CDR1 LGHNA and CDR2 YSLEER.

This chain links TRBV6-1 with TRBJ2-1, with 7 positions matching TRBD2. Per germline, CDR1 MNHNS and CDR2 SASEGT. V was pared by 5 bases and J by 5 bases, with 9 bases of the junction left unmatched. This CDR3 is 15 amino acids long. CDR3 residues: CASSKMPRGDNEQFF. CDR3 DNA sequence: TGTGCCAGCAGTAAAATGCCCCGGGGGGACAATGAGCAGTTCTTC.

CDR3 sequence: CAISAGLADYNEQFF. For the CDR3, the DNA is TGTGCCATCAGCGCCGGACTAGCAGACTACAATGAGCAGTTCTTC. The rearrangement uses TRBV10-3 and TRBJ2-1, with 8 bases identical to TRBD2. Per germline, CDR1 ENHRY and CDR2 SYGVKD. With V trimmed by 6 bases and J by 3 bases, 7 bases remained unmatched. The length of the CDR3 is 15 residues.

This rearrangement joins TRBV30 to TRBJ2-7; 8 positions match TRBD1. Trimming took 3 bases from V and 1 from J; bases not matched to a gene: 5. CDR3 length equals 14 residues. Germline V lookup: CDR1 GTSNPN, CDR2 SVGIG (reference sequence). The CDR3 loop is CAWRKTGGSYEQYF. The CDR3 DNA reads as TGTGCCTGGAGAAAAACAGGGGGGTCCTACGAGCAGTACTTC.